This T cell receptor beta chain was documented in a study of monozygotic twins with inflammatory bowel disease. Study outcomes and limitations: The existence of one strong signal or clonotype linked to IBD lacked support.

In the case of this clonotype: Its antigen is not identified.

The CDR3 spans 15 residues. Per germline, CDR1 ENHRY and CDR2 SYGVKD. Eight reactions per sample, run separately, yielded cDNA. TCRdb reanalyzed the 5' RACE reads, giving one entry per CDR3 protein sequence and no DNA. This listing includes over 150,000 distinct CDR3 sequences. This receptor was identified in a human donor with ulcerative colitis or Crohn's disease, or a healthy co-twin of an affected twin (not recorded which). Sequencing used blood. The chain couples TRBV10-3 to TRBJ2-5; TCRdb returns TRBD1, unconfirmable since there is no DNA. Here the CDR3 reads CAISEGANLGETQYF.